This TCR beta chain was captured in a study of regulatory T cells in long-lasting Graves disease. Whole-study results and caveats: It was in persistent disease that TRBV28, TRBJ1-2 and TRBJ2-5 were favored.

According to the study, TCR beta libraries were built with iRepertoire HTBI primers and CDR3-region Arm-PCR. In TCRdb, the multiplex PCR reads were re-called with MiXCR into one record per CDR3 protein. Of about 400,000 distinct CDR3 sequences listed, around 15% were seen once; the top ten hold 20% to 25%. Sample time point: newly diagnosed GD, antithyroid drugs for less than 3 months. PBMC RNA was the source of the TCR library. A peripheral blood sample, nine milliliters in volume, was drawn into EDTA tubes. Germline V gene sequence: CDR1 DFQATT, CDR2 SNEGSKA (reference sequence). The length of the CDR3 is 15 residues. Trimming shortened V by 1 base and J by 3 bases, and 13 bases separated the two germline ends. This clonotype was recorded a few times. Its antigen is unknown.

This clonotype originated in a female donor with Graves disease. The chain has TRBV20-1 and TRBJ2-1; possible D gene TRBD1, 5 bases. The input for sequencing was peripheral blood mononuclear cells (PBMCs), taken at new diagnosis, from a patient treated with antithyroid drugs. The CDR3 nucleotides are TGCAGTGCTAGAGCTCCCAGGGTATTCTACAATGAGCAGTTCTTC. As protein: CSARAPRVFYNEQFF.